This T cell receptor beta chain was observed in a study of cytomegalovirus exposure and HLA in healthy donors. The wider study: A data release that came early held 75 million to 85 million unique TCRs from HLA-typed donors.

Trimming took 10 bases from V and 1 from J; bases not matched to a gene: 6. Germline CDR1 is ENHRY and CDR2 is SYGVKD. This CDR3 is 14 amino acids long. Vbeta (60) and Jbeta (13) primers were used in the PCR. Methods used by the authors: Later work found 80 million or so unique TCR beta chains, with roughly 11 million shared. The protocol was immunoSEQ multiplex PCR, while the TCRdb copy is restricted to in-frame clones and leaves out a portion. Clonal size and the V and J genes are those of that table, whereas D and trimming came from the DNA. The sample records 80,000 to 100,000 clones, about 80% being singletons. About this clone: What it binds is unknown.

General study points: In a later analysis, compared with equally common non-associated chains, HLA-associated beta chains were more expanded. Association of 16,951 TCR beta sequences with HLA alleles was found at 0.05 false discovery rate in a later analysis.

This TCR derives from a man aged 30-40 years in good health and CMV-seronegative. The sequencing input was PBMCs. The chain is built from TRBV10-3 and TRBJ2-2, with TRBD2 matching 7 bases. The CDR3 sequence: CATTSVGNTGELFF. The CDR3 nucleotides are TGTGCCACTACTAGCGTGGGGAACACCGGGGAGCTGTTTTTT.